The text below deals with one T cell receptor (beta chain). Germline values: CDR1 SEHNR, CDR2 FQNEAQ (reference sequence). The CDR3 runs to 15 residues. The J segment lost 1 base and the V segment lost 5 bases, leaving 6 bases of the junction unmatched. The use of a sample-barcoded 5' primer and a J-beta primer mix characterized a second PCR of about 7 to 12 cycles. TCRdb analysed the 5' RACE reads with MiXCR anew, one entry per CDR3 protein. Of 550,000 to 800,000 distinct CDR3 sequences detected, 32% appear once; the ten largest clones hold 15%. These data are taken from a study of blood T cells in healthy people across ages.

The V call is TRBV7-9, the J call TRBJ2-3, with 7 bases aligning to TRBD1. Input material: blood. The TCR comes from a woman older than 75 in good health. The CDR3 DNA is TGTGCCAGCAGCGTCGACAGGGCTGGCACAGATACGCAGTATTTT. Its translation: CASSVDRAGTDTQYF.